Below, one T cell receptor beta chain is given with its context. The antigen is unknown. The sample has other DNA sequences that encode this CDR3 too. An assay was performed, and its level was deep. Sorted-subset replicate PCRs used approximately 200 ng of genomic DNA. This amount corresponded to about 30,000 T cell genomes. Assay: immunoSEQ multiplex PCR; the TCRdb copy retains only in-frame clones and omits some. The table includes hundreds of thousands of clones, approximately 97% detected once. This sample was taken from a study of shared clonotypes between healthy human individuals. General study findings and limits: Generation probabilities were higher for clonotypes shared across all four sorted-subset donors than for unshared ones. What naive subsets generally showed was a larger estimated richness than memory subsets showed.

CDR1 is ENHRY and CDR2 is SYGVKD in the germline V gene. With V trimmed by 0 bases and J by 1 base, 1 base remained unmatched. The CDR3 has 16 amino acids. The gene calls are TRBV10-3 and TRBJ2-5; 11 bases agree with TRBD2. The receptor's source is a woman aged 25-40 years in good health. Specimen: naive CD4+ T cells sorted from blood. Noted subset: CD45RA+ positively selected. The CDR3 DNA follows: TGTGCCATCAGTGAGTCTAGCGGGAGGGCCCAAGAGACCCAGTACTTC. It codes for CAISESSGRAQETQYF.